This entry lists 23 T cell receptor beta chains sequenced from one sample in a study of blood T cell repertoires in COVID-19. Here immunoSEQ multiplex PCR was the method, and the copy in TCRdb shows in-frame clones only, minus some. The sample has under 140,000 clones; approximately 80% are singletons. Sequencing was carried out using peripheral blood. These TCRs come from a woman between 55 and 75 years old with acute or convalescent COVID-19.

The V and J genes are TRBV29-1 and TRBJ2-1; TRBD1 might be the D (7 bases). CDR1 and CDR2 (germline): SQVTM, ANQGSEA. Trimming removed 1 base from V and 0 bases from J, with 13 bases in between. The CDR3 consists of 16 residues. In DNA form, the CDR3 reads TGCAGCGTTGAAGCAGGGGGGCCCTACTCCTACAATGAGCAGTTCTTC. It translates to CSVEAGGPYSYNEQFF.

V is TRBV10-1 and J is TRBJ2-7; D gene uncertain. With 3 bases removed from V and 1 base from J, the gap between germline ends came to 22 bases. The CDR3 spans 18 residues. Germline values: CDR1 WNHNN, CDR2 SYGVQD (reference sequence). The CDR3, as DNA: TGCGCCAGCAGTGACCCCCCAAACCTTAGCATCTCTTCCTACGAGCAGTACTTC. Protein sequence: CASSDPPNLSISSYEQYF.

CDR3 sequence (DNA): TGTGCCAGCAGCCGACAGGGGTCAGACTACGAGCAGTACTTC. Residues: CASSRQGSDYEQYF. This rearrangement joins TRBV14 to TRBJ2-7, with TRBD1 matching over 8 bases. J gave up 3 bases and V 4 bases, and 5 bases lay outside the gene matches. The CDR3 length is 14 residues. The V gene's germline CDR1 is SGHDN and CDR2 FVKESK. The entire variable domain, with the rest obtained from reference TRBV14 and TRBJ2-7, is as follows: EAGVTQFPSHSVIEKGQTVTLRCDPISGHDNLYWYRRVMGKEIKFLLHFVKESKQDESGMPNNRFLAERTGGTYSTLKVQPAELEDSGVYFCASSRQGSDYEQYFGPGTRLTVT.

The chain employs TRBV27 and TRBJ2-7; 9 bases agree with TRBD1. Unmatched junction bases numbered 8, after V lost 3 bases and J lost 5 bases. Germline V lookup: CDR1 MNHEY, CDR2 SMNVEV (reference sequence). The CDR3 spans 15 residues. The DNA for the CDR3 is TGTGCCAGCAGTTTTCCGGGACAGGGTCTTAACGAGCAGTACTTC. Translating gives CASSFPGQGLNEQYF.

At least ten counts were recorded for this clone. The chain links TRBV9 to TRBJ2-7; 7 positions match TRBD2. Germline CDR1 and CDR2: SGDLS and YYNGEE. V shed 0 bases and J 1 base; nucleotides not matched to a gene: 4. The CDR3 runs to 15 residues. DNA for the CDR3: TGTGCCAGCAGCGTAGACAGCGGGGCGTCCTACGAGCAGTACTTC. This sequence encodes CASSVDSGASYEQYF.

This chain connects TRBV9 to TRBJ1-1; possibly TRBD1 for D (5 bases). The germline gives CDR1 SGDLS, CDR2 YYNGEE. The CDR3 contains 15 residues. The V end lost 2 bases, the J end lost 3 bases, and 14 bases lay between the germline ends. The CDR3 loop is CASSVDPRADTEAFF. CDR3 coding DNA: TGTGCCAGCAGCGTTGATCCCAGGGCGGACACTGAAGCTTTCTTT.

The CDR3 DNA sequence: TGTGCCAGCAGTGAAAGTGCTCCGGGCACCTTC. Amino acids: CASSESAPGTF. The chain couples TRBV6-1 to TRBJ1-2; D not resolved. Germline-derived CDR1 and CDR2 are MNHNS and SASEGT. Trimming cost V 2 bases and J 13 bases, with 11 bases left between them. The CDR3 runs to 11 residues.

This clone has ten or more counts. V and J are TRBV7-3 and TRBJ1-6, with D uncertain. The germline CDR1 and CDR2 sequences are SGHTA and FQGTGA. Trimming took off 5 bases at V and 7 bases at J, with 15 bases between the two ends. The CDR3 is 15 amino acids. CDR3 amino acids: CASSKNPNRNSPLHF. The CDR3, as DNA: TGTGCCAGCAGCAAAAATCCTAATCGGAATTCACCCCTCCACTTT.

For the CDR3, the DNA is TGTGCCAGCAGCCACCGACAGGGGATTAATGAAAAACTGTTTTTT. Translating gives CASSHRQGINEKLFF. This sequence joins TRBV4-2 and TRBJ1-4; 8 positions agree with TRBD1. The length of the CDR3 is 15 residues. With 3 bases clipped from V and 4 bases from J, the junction kept 4 bases outside the gene matches. Germline V lookup: CDR1 LGHNA, CDR2 YNFKEQ.

This CDR3 reads CASSQLLPNTGELFF. The CDR3 DNA is TGTGCCAGCAGCCAACTCCTTCCGAACACCGGGGAGCTGTTTTTT. V is TRBV3-1 (or the pseudogene TRBV3-2) and J is TRBJ2-2; no definite D call. The CDR3 totals 15 residues. CDR1 LGHDT and CDR2 YNNKEL come from the germline V gene (reference sequence). Trimming left V 2 bases short and J 0 bases short, with 7 bases between.

J is TRBJ1-1 and V is TRBV4-3, with D possibly being TRBD1 (5 bases). Per germline, CDR1 LGHNA and CDR2 YSLEER. Trimming removed 0 bases at V and 3 bases at J, with 11 bases between. The length of the CDR3 is 15 residues. This chain's CDR3 is CASSQDQGAYTEAFF. DNA of the CDR3: TGCGCCAGCAGCCAAGATCAGGGCGCTTACACTGAAGCTTTCTTT.

The chain carries TRBV20-1 and TRBJ2-7; a weak D match, TRBD2 (5 bases). Trimming took off 3 bases at V and 2 bases at J, with 14 bases between the two ends. The CDR3 is 14 amino acids. Germline V gene lookup returns CDR1 DFQATT and CDR2 SNEGSKA (reference sequence). CDR3 loop: CSASDPTRAYEQYF. The CDR3 nucleotides are TGCAGTGCTAGTGATCCTACTAGAGCCTACGAGCAGTACTTC.

V is TRBV3-1 (or the pseudogene TRBV3-2) and J is TRBJ2-3, with D uncertain. V lost 0 bases, J lost 4 bases, and 5 bases lay in between. Germline V gives CDR1 LGHDT, CDR2 YNNKEL (reference sequence). This CDR3 comprises 13 residues. Here the CDR3 DNA reads TGTGCCAGCAGCCAAGATCGCGCAGATACGCAGTATTTT. Protein: CASSQDRADTQYF.

The genes are TRBV3-1 (or the pseudogene TRBV3-2) and TRBJ1-5, with D unclear. The CDR3 covers 14 residues. Germline assignment: CDR1 LGHDT and CDR2 YNNKEL (reference sequence). Between the trimmed V and J ends, which lost 0 bases and 0 bases, there was a span of 3 bases. CDR3 region: CASSQEYSNQPQHF. The DNA of the CDR3 is TGTGCCAGCAGCCAAGAATATAGCAATCAGCCCCAGCATTTT.

The sample holds a few counts of this clone. The chain employs TRBV19 and TRBJ2-4, with 13 bases identical to TRBD2. J was trimmed by 7 bases and V by 5 bases; bases with no gene match: 8. The V gene's germline CDR1 is LNHDA and CDR2 SQIVND (reference sequence). The CDR3 length is 16 residues. The CDR3 nucleotides are TGTGCCAGTAGTGATACTAGCGGGGGGGCCTGGAACATTCAGTACTTC. This codes for CASSDTSGGAWNIQYF.

This clone was recorded a few times. This specimen includes other DNA sequences encoding the same CDR3. In nucleotides, the CDR3 is TGTGCCAGTAGTAACGGACAGGGGACATACTATGGCTACACCTTC. Its translation is CASSNGQGTYYGYTF. This rearrangement joins TRBV19 to TRBJ1-2; 9 nucleotides line up with TRBD1. V gave up 4 bases and J gave up 3 bases; unmatched junction bases: 6. The CDR3 covers 15 residues. Germline CDR1 is LNHDA and CDR2 is SQIVND (reference sequence).

A single count supports this clone. The chain has TRBV19 and TRBJ1-2; maybe TRBD1 (5 bases). V lost 4 bases, J lost 0 bases, and 12 bases lay in between. Germline CDR1 reads LNHDA; CDR2 reads SQIVND (reference sequence). This CDR3 comprises 15 residues. The CDR3 DNA sequence: TGTGCCAGTAGTAGTCTGGGGGGAGCTAACTATGGCTACACCTTC. Protein sequence: CASSSLGGANYGYTF.

The chain recombines TRBV12-3 or TRBV12-4 with TRBJ1-1, with 7 bases matching TRBD1. There are 13 residues in the CDR3. J was trimmed by 11 bases and V by 0 bases; bases with no gene match: 6. CDR3 DNA sequence: TGTGCCAGCAGTTTAGCGCTATCAGGGGGGGCTTTCTTT. Translation: CASSLALSGGAFF.

The rearrangement joins TRBV13 to TRBJ2-7; TRBD1 matches 7 bases. The V and J ends lost 5 bases and 4 bases, in that order; junction bases with no gene match: 8. This CDR3 has 14 residues. In germline, CDR1 is PRHDT, CDR2 FYEKMQ (reference sequence). CDR3 in DNA: TGTGCCAGCAGCCCCCGACAGGGTACATACGAGCAGTACTTC. This translates into CASSPRQGTYEQYF.

In its sample, this clone was seen a few times. The CDR3 region is CASSSISGGAFGYTF. CDR3 DNA: TGCGCCAGCAGCTCGATATCGGGAGGGGCCTTTGGCTACACCTTC. This chain uses TRBV5-1 with TRBJ1-2; tentatively, D is TRBD1 (5 bases). With 3 bases removed from V and 7 bases from J, the gap between germline ends came to 19 bases. There are 15 residues in the CDR3. Germline V gene data show CDR1 as SGHRS and CDR2 as YFSETQ. Supplemented by reference TRBV5-1 and TRBJ1-2, the full variable domain reads KAGVTQTPRYLIKTRGQQVTLSCSPISGHRSVSWYQQTPGQGLQFLFEYFSETQRNKGNFPGRFSGRQFSNSRSEMNVSTLELGDSALYLCASSSISGGAFGYTFGSGTRLTVV.

This chain joins TRBV11-3 and TRBJ1-3; 7 bases match TRBD1. The CDR3 extends over 17 amino acids. Germline values: CDR1 SGHNT, CDR2 YENEEA. The J segment lost 4 bases and the V segment lost 5 bases, leaving 14 bases of the junction unmatched. The CDR3 nucleotides are TGTGCCAGCAGCGCCTTCCAGGGGGGCCCCAACGGAAACACCATATATTTT. Translated: CASSAFQGGPNGNTIYF.

This rearrangement joins TRBV7-2 to TRBJ2-4, with D tentatively TRBD2 (5 bases). The V gene's germline CDR1 is SGHTA and CDR2 FQGNSA. The V end was cut by 0 bases, the J end by 6 bases, with 15 bases between. This CDR3 is built from 16 residues. CDR3 amino acids: CASSLARGLGLNIQYF. The CDR3, as DNA: TGTGCCAGCAGCTTAGCGAGAGGGTTGGGCCTAAACATTCAGTACTTC.

The CDR3 DNA reads TGTGCCAGCAGCTTACCGGGGGGCGCGAGTCACCCGGACTATGGCTACACCTTC. This encodes CASSLPGGASHPDYGYTF. The rearrangement uses TRBV7-2 and TRBJ1-2, with D possibly being TRBD1 (6 bases). V lost 2 bases to trimming and J lost 3 bases, with 22 bases between them. Germline lookup yields CDR1 SGHTA and CDR2 FQGNSA. The length of the CDR3 is 18 residues.